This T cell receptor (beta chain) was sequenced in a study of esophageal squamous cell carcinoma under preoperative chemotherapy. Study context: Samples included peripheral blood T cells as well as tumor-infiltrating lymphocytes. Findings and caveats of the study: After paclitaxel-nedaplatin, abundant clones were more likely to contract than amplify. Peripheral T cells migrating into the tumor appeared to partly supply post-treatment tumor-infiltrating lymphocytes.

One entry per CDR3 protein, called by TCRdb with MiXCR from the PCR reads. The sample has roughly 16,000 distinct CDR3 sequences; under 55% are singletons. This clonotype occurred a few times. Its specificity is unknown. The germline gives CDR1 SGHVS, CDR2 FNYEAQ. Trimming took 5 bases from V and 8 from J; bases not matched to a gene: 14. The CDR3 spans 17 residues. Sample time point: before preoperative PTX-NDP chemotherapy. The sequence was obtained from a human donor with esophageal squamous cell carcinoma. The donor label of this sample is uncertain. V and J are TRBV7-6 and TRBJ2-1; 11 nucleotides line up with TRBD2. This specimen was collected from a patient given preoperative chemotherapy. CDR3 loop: CASSKRGSSGRGDEQFF. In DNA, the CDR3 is TGTGCCAGCAGCAAACGGGGGAGTAGCGGGAGGGGGGATGAGCAGTTCTTC.